The 14 T cell receptor beta chains below come from one sample, sequenced in a study of shared clonotypes between healthy human individuals. Data came from immunoSEQ multiplex PCR; TCRdb stores just in-frame clones and leaves some out. The sample includes about 2.1 million clones, under 95% of them seen just once. Naive CD8 populations comprised CD45RO-negative cells positively selected for CCR7, excluding terminally differentiated effector memory CD45RA+ cells. The sequencing input was naive CD8+ T cells from PBMCs. All receptors come from a man younger than 35 in good health. Some clones in this sample may be carry-over from other donors' samples.

V usage is TRBV7-2 and J usage is TRBJ1-2, with unresolved D. With 1 base removed from V and 2 bases from J, the gap between germline ends came to 8 bases. This CDR3 comprises 14 residues. Germline V gives CDR1 SGHTA, CDR2 FQGNSA. CDR3 sequence: CASSLGTSNYGYTF. The DNA for the CDR3 is TGTGCCAGCAGCTTAGGCACGAGCAACTATGGCTACACCTTC.

The CDR3 DNA sequence: TGTGCCTGGAGTGGGATTTTCTCCTACGAGCAGTACTTC. Translating it yields CAWSGIFSYEQYF. The V call is TRBV30, the J call TRBJ2-7; D remains unclear. CDR1 is GTSNPN, CDR2 SVGIG, per germline (reference sequence). The CDR3 totals 13 residues. Trimming pared 1 base from V and 0 bases from J, leaving 7 bases between.

This clone was observed once. This chain uses TRBV4-2 with TRBJ2-6; 12 bases are a match to TRBD2. From germline, CDR1 is LGHNA and CDR2 YNFKEQ. The CDR3 is 18 residues long. The V gene end was trimmed by 6 bases and the J gene end by 1 base; junction bases not matched to a gene: 7. The CDR3 here is CASRPSTSGRSGANVLTF. In DNA form, the CDR3 reads TGTGCCAGCAGACCCTCTACTAGCGGGAGGTCTGGGGCCAACGTCCTGACTTTC.

This sequence joins TRBV4-1 and TRBJ2-2; perhaps TRBD1 as D (6 bases). CDR3 length equals 15 residues. Per the germline V gene, CDR1 is MGHRA and CDR2 is YSYEKL. The germline V and J ends were trimmed by 0 bases and 4 bases, with 9 bases remaining between them. For the CDR3, the DNA is TGCGCCAGCAGCCAAGAAGCAGGGGTCACCGGGGAGCTGTTTTTT. It specifies CASSQEAGVTGELFF.

The chain links TRBV15 to TRBJ2-2; 15 bases are shared with TRBD2. Germline trimming cut 3 bases from V and 5 bases from J; bases unmatched to any gene: 4. This CDR3 contains 17 residues. Germline lookup yields CDR1 LNHNV and CDR2 YYDKDF (reference sequence). CDR3 amino acids: CATSRAGLAGGTGELFF. As DNA, the CDR3 is TGTGCCACCAGCAGGGCCGGACTAGCGGGAGGGACCGGGGAGCTGTTTTTT.

This sequence joins TRBV28 and TRBJ2-3; 9 positions agree with TRBD1. Trimming took 6 bases from V and 4 from J; bases not matched to a gene: 11. From germline, CDR1 is MDHEN and CDR2 SYDVKM. This CDR3 spans 16 amino acids. The CDR3 DNA reads as TGTGCCAGCAGCTCCGTCGGGACAGGGACTGCAGATACGCAGTATTTT. This encodes CASSSVGTGTADTQYF.

This chain uses TRBV6-5 with TRBJ2-3, with 7 bases identical to TRBD2. The germline gives CDR1 MNHEY, CDR2 SVGAGI. The V segment lost 4 bases and the J segment 4 bases; nucleotides outside the gene matches: 5. The CDR3 has 14 residues. CDR3 in amino acids: CASSSGGRSDTQYF. The DNA for the CDR3 is TGTGCCAGCAGTTCGGGCGGGAGATCAGATACGCAGTATTTT.

The chain couples TRBV27 to TRBJ2-1; possible D gene TRBD1, 5 bases. The CDR3 runs to 15 residues. CDR1 is MNHEY, CDR2 SMNVEV, per germline (reference sequence). V lost 2 bases to trimming and J lost 12 bases, with 20 bases between them. The CDR3, as DNA: TGTGCCAGCAGTTTAGCCAGGGCCCATTCAAGAGGGCAGTTCTTC. It translates to CASSLARAHSRGQFF.

The V gene is TRBV27, the J gene TRBJ2-3; 7 bases align to TRBD1. The V segment lost 3 bases and the J segment 2 bases; nucleotides outside the gene matches: 20. The germline V gene encodes CDR1 MNHEY and CDR2 SMNVEV (reference sequence). This CDR3 has 20 residues. The CDR3 nucleotides are TGTGCCAGCAGTTTCTCGCGGCCGGGACAGAGCACACTTTCCACAGATACGCAGTATTTT. Translated, it gives CASSFSRPGQSTLSTDTQYF.

This clone came up once. This rearrangement joins TRBV30 to TRBJ2-6; D unresolved. The V gene's germline CDR1 is GTSNPN and CDR2 SVGIG (reference sequence). V shed 2 bases and J shed 4 bases, with 3 bases lying between them. CDR3 length equals 12 residues. The CDR3 spells CAWSYGANVLTF. The CDR3 region has the DNA TGTGCCTGGAGTTACGGGGCCAACGTCCTGACTTTC.

The chain recombines TRBV11-2 with TRBJ2-7; 7 bases agree with TRBD2. V lost 5 bases to trimming and J lost 2 bases; unmatched junction nucleotides: 3. CDR1 and CDR2 from the germline V gene are SGHAT and FQNNGV. The CDR3 is 13 amino acids. CDR3 sequence: CASSMGTTYEQYF. Here the CDR3 DNA reads TGTGCCAGCAGCATGGGGACTACCTACGAGCAGTACTTC.

The chain employs TRBV10-2 and TRBJ2-7; tentatively, D is TRBD2 (6 bases). Germline V gene lookup returns CDR1 WSHSY and CDR2 SAAADI. V was trimmed by 6 bases and J by 0 bases, leaving 27 bases between them. The CDR3 sequence is 19 residues long. The CDR3 region has the DNA TGCGCCAGCAGGAATACCGGGACTGGGTCCTTTGGAGACTCCTACGAGCAGTACTTC. It specifies CASRNTGTGSFGDSYEQYF.

The chain joins TRBV27 to TRBJ2-3, with 7 bases lining up with TRBD1. This CDR3 has 15 amino acids. The J segment lost 4 bases and the V segment lost 3 bases, leaving 7 bases of the junction unmatched. The germline gives CDR1 MNHEY, CDR2 SMNVEV (reference sequence). This CDR3 is CASSFMGQNPDTQYF. The CDR3 DNA sequence: TGTGCCAGCAGTTTCATGGGACAGAATCCAGATACGCAGTATTTT.

The gene calls are TRBV5-6 and TRBJ2-5; D call uncertain. Germline V gene lookup returns CDR1 SGHDT and CDR2 YYEEEE. V dropped 3 bases and J dropped 2 bases, with 11 bases sitting between them. The CDR3 extends over 14 amino acids. CDR3 coding DNA: TGTGCCAGCAGCTCCCCTGCGGTTCAAGAGACCCAGTACTTC. Translating it yields CASSSPAVQETQYF.